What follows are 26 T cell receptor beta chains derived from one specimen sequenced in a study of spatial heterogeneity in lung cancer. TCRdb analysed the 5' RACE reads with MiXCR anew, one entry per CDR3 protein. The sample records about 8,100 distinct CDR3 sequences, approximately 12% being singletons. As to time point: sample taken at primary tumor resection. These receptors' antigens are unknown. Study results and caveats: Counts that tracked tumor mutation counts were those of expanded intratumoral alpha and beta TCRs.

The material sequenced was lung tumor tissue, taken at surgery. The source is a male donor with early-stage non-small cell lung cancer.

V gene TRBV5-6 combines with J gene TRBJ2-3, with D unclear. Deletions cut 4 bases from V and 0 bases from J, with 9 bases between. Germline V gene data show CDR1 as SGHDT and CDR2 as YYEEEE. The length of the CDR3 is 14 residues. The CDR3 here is CASSQTISTDTQYF. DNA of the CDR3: TGTGCCAGCAGCCAGACAATTAGCACAGATACGCAGTATTTT.

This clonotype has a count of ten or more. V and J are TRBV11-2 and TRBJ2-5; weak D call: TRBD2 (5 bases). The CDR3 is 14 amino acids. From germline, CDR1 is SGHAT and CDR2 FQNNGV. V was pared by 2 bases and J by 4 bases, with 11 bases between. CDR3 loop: CASSLRAGGETQYF. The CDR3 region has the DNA TGTGCCAGCAGCTTAAGGGCGGGCGGAGAGACCCAGTACTTC.

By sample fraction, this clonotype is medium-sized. The CDR3 loop reads CASSQETGGINQPQHF. The CDR3, as DNA: TGCGCCAGCAGCCAAGAGACAGGGGGAATCAATCAGCCCCAGCATTTT. The chain is built from TRBV4-3 and TRBJ1-5; 9 bases are a match to TRBD1. Germline V lookup: CDR1 LGHNA, CDR2 YSLEER. Trimming took 0 bases from V and 3 from J; bases not matched to a gene: 3. The CDR3 spans 16 residues.

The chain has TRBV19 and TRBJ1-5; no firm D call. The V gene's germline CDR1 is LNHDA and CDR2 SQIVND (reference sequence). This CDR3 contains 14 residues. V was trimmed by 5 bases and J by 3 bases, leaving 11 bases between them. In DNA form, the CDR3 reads TGTGCCAGTAGTGACCGGACGGTCAATCAGCCCCAGCATTTT. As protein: CASSDRTVNQPQHF.

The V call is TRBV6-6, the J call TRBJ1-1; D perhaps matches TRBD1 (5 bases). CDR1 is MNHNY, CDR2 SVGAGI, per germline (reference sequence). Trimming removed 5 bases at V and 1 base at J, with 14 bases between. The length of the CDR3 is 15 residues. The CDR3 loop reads CASSPGGDANTEAFF. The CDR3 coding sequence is TGTGCCAGCAGTCCCGGGGGGGACGCGAACACTGAAGCTTTCTTT.

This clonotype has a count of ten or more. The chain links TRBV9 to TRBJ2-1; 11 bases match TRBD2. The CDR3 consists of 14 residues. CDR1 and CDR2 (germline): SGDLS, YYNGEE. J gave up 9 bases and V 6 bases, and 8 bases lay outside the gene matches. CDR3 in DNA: TGTGCCAGCATGTCGGTAGCGGGAGGGTCTGAGCAGTTCTTC. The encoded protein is CASMSVAGGSEQFF. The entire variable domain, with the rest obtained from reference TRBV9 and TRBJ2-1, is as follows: DSGVTQTPKHLITATGQRVTLRCSPRSGDLSVYWYQQSLDQGLQFLIQYYNGEERAKGNILERFSAQQFPDLHSELNLSSLELGDSALYFCASMSVAGGSEQFFGPGTRLTVL.

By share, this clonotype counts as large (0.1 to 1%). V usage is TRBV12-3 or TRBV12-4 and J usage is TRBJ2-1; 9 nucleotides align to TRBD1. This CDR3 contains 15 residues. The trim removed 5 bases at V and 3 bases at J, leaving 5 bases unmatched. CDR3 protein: CASSLGQGYYNEQFF. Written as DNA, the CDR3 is TGTGCCAGCAGTCTCGGACAGGGGTACTACAATGAGCAGTTCTTC.

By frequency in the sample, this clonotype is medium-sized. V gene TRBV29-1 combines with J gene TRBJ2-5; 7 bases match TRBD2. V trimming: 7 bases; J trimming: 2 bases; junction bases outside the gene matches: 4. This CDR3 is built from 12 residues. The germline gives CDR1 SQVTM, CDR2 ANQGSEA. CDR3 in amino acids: CSGVGGQETQYF. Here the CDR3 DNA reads TGCAGCGGGGTGGGAGGGCAAGAGACCCAGTACTTC.

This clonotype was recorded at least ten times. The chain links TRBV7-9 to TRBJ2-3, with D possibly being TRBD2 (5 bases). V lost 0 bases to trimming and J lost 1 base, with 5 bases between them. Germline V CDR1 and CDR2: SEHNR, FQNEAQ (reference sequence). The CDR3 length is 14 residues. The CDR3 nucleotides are TGTGCCAGCAGCTTAGCGGGAGGCACAGATACGCAGTATTTT. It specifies CASSLAGGTDTQYF.

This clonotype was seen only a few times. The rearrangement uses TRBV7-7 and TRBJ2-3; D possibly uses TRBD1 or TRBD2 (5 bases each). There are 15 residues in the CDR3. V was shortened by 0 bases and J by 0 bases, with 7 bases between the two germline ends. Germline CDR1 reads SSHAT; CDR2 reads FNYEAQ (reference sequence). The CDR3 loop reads CASSLAGASTDTQYF. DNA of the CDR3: TGTGCCAGCAGCTTAGCCGGGGCTAGCACAGATACGCAGTATTTT.

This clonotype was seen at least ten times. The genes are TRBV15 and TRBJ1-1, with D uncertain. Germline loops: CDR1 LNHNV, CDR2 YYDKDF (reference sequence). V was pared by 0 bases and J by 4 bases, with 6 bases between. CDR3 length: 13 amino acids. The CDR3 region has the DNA TGTGCCACCAGCAGAGACAGAGCCACTGAAGCTTTCTTT. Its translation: CATSRDRATEAFF.

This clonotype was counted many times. Here the CDR3 reads CASRAGQFNNEQFF. In DNA form, the CDR3 reads TGTGCCAGCAGGGCGGGGCAATTTAACAATGAGCAGTTCTTC. The chain links TRBV6-6 to TRBJ2-1; TRBD2 might be the D (6 bases). Trimming took off 6 bases at V and 5 bases at J, with 14 bases between the two ends. CDR3 length equals 14 residues. Germline V gene sequence: CDR1 MNHNY, CDR2 SVGAGI (reference sequence).

In DNA form, the CDR3 reads TGTGCCAGCTACCAACTTCGACAGGGTGGGCTGTACGAGCAGTACTTC. Its protein product is CASYQLRQGGLYEQYF. The chain employs TRBV28 and TRBJ2-7; 7 bases align to TRBD1. The CDR3 runs to 16 residues. The J segment lost 4 bases and the V segment lost 8 bases, leaving 17 bases of the junction unmatched. Germline loops: CDR1 MDHEN, CDR2 SYDVKM.

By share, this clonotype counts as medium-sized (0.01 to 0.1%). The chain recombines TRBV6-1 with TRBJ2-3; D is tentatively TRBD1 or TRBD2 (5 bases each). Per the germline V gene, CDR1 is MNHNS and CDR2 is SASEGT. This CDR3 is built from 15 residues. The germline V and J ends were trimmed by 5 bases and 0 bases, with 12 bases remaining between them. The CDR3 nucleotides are TGTGCCAGCAGTTCAACACGGGACAGCACAGATACGCAGTATTTT. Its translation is CASSSTRDSTDTQYF.

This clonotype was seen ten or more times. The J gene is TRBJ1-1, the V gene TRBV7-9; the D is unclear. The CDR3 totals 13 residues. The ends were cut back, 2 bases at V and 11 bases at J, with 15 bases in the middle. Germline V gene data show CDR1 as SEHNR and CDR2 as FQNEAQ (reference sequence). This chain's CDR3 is CASSLMNTRGAFF. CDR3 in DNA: TGTGCCAGCAGCTTAATGAACACCCGAGGGGCTTTCTTT.

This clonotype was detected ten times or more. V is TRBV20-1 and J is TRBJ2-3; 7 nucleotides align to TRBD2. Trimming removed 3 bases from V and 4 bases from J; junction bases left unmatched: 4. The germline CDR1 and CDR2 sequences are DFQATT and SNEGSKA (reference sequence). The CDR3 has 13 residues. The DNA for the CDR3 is TGCAGTGCTAGCGGGAGGAGCCCAGATACGCAGTATTTT. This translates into CSASGRSPDTQYF.

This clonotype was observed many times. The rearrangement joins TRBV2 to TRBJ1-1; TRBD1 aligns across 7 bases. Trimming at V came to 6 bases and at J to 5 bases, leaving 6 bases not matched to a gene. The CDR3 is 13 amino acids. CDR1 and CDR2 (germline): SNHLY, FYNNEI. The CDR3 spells CASRRDRGTEAFF. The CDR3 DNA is TGTGCCAGCAGAAGGGACAGAGGGACTGAAGCTTTCTTT.

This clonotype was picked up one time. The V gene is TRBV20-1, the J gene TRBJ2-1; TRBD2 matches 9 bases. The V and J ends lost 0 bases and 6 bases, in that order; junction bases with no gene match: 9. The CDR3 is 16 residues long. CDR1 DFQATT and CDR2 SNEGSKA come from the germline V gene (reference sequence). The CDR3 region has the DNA TGCAGTGCTAGAGATCCGCTTAGCGGGAGCGGCAATGAGCAGTTCTTC. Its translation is CSARDPLSGSGNEQFF.

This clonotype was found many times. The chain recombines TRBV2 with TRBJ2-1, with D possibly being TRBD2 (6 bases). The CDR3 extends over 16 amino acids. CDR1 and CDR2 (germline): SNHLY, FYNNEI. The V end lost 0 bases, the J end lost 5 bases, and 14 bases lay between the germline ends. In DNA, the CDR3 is TGTGCCAGCAGTGAAGCGGGAATAGCGGTAAACAATGAGCAGTTCTTC. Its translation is CASSEAGIAVNNEQFF.

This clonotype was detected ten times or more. As DNA, the CDR3 is TGTGCCAGCAGTCCTATGGGGGAGAGAGCTTTCTTT. Protein: CASSPMGERAFF. The chain carries TRBV28 and TRBJ1-1; D is possibly TRBD1 (5 bases). There are 12 residues in the CDR3. V was trimmed by 5 bases and J by 10 bases, leaving 14 bases between them. The germline V gene encodes CDR1 MDHEN and CDR2 SYDVKM.

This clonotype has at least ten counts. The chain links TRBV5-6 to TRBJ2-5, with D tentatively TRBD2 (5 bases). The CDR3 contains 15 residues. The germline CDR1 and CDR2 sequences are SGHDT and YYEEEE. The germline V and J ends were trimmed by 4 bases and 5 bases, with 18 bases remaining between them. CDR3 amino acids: CASSRQGEGLETQYF. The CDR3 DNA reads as TGTGCCAGCAGCCGTCAAGGAGAGGGCCTGGAGACCCAGTACTTC.

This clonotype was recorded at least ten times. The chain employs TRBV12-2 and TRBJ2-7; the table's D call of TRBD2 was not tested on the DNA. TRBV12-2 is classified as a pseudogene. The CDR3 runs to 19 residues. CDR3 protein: CASRLAYPAPAGEGYEQYF. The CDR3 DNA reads TGTGCAAGTCGCTTAGCGTACCCGGCCCCGGCCGGGGAGGGCTACGAGCAGTACTTC.

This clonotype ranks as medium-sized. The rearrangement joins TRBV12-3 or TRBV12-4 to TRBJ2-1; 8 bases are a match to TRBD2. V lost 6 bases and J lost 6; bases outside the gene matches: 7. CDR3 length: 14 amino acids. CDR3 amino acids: CASRQTGTSNEQFF. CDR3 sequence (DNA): TGTGCCAGCAGGCAGACCGGGACTAGCAATGAGCAGTTCTTC.

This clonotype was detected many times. CDR3 sequence (DNA): TGCAGTGCCCGTAGGGGCGGGAACTCGGATGAGCAGTTCTTC. Encoded protein: CSARRGGNSDEQFF. The genes are TRBV20-1 and TRBJ2-1; weak D call: TRBD2 (6 bases). The CDR3 is made up of 14 amino acids. Germline V lookup: CDR1 DFQATT, CDR2 SNEGSKA (reference sequence). Trimming shortened V by 6 bases and J by 8 bases, and 20 bases separated the two germline ends.

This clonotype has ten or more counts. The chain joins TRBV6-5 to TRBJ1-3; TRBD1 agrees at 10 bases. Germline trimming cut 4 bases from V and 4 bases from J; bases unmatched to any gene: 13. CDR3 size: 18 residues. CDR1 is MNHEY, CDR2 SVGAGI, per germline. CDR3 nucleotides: TGTGCCAGCAGTTCGACCCACCTCGGGACAGGGGTCGGAAACACCATATATTTT. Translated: CASSSTHLGTGVGNTIYF.

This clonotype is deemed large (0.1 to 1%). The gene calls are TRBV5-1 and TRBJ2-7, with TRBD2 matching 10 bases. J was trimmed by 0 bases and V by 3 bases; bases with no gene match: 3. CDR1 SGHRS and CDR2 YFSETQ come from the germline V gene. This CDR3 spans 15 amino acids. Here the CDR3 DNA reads TGCGCCAGCAGCTCCCTAGCGGGAGTCTCCTACGAGCAGTACTTC. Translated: CASSSLAGVSYEQYF.